This TCR beta chain was sequenced in a study of blood T cell repertoires in COVID-19. Study-wide context: Acute-phase and convalescent COVID-19 samples originated in the United States, Italy and Spain. T cells, B-cell-depleted T cells, or PBMCs provided the cDNA or gDNA that served as material.

In the source study's methods: It was from reference gene primer amplification that nucleated cell counts were estimated. Clones were read by immunoSEQ multiplex PCR, and TCRdb kept only the in-frame ones, dropping some. The V and J calls and clone size were taken over from that table, and D and trimming were inferred from the DNA. Of 60,000 or so clones in the sample, 78% are singletons; the top ten hold 4.9%. Looked up from germline, CDR1 is SNHLY and CDR2 is FYNNEI. Trimming removed 7 bases from V and 2 bases from J; junction bases left unmatched: 8. This CDR3 is built from 15 residues. The chain carries TRBV2 and TRBJ2-7; TRBD2 agrees at 10 bases. This TCR derives from a human donor in a cohort sampled during active COVID-19. Material: peripheral blood. This chain's CDR3 is CASNSGTSDAYEQYF. As DNA, the CDR3 is TGTGCCAGCAACTCGGGGACTAGCGACGCCTACGAGCAGTACTTC.